These 25 T cell receptor beta chains came from one sample sequenced in a study of OX40 agonist ivuxolimab in advanced cancers. Measured with immunoSEQ multiplex PCR; TCRdb has only the in-frame clones, and not every one. The data contain 55,000 to 70,000 clones, roughly 80% of them singletons. The sample was CD4+ or CD8+ T cells sorted from blood, taken in a trial of the OX40 agonist ivuxolimab. The receptors shown here come from an adult with an advanced solid tumor such as melanoma, head and neck, liver or kidney cancer.

This chain links TRBV19 with TRBJ1-1, with D possibly being TRBD1 (6 bases). CDR1 and CDR2 (germline): LNHDA, SQIVND (reference sequence). This CDR3 contains 15 residues. V lost 3 bases and J lost 7, with 18 bases in between. The CDR3 region has the DNA TGTGCCAGTAGTATCCCCGGTGGGGGGCTGGGTGAAGCTTTCTTT. Protein product: CASSIPGGGLGEAFF.

J is TRBJ2-1 and V is TRBV10-2, with D maybe TRBD2 (6 bases). V lost 6 bases and J 5 bases, leaving 14 bases between the germline ends. Germline values: CDR1 WSHSY, CDR2 SAAADI. This CDR3 region has 14 residues. The CDR3 DNA follows: TGCGCCAGCAGGAAGGAGGGAGTCAACAATGAGCAGTTCTTC. Translated, it gives CASRKEGVNNEQFF.

Worth noting for this clone: Sequence at one end of the junction differs from germline and may be a read error. The chain has TRBV18 and TRBJ2-5; D gene uncertain. The CDR3 runs 11 residues. Germline assignment: CDR1 KGHSH and CDR2 LQKENI. DNA of the CDR3: TGTACCAGCTCACCAATGGAGACCCAGTACTTC. Amino acid sequence: CTSSPMETQYF. The variable domain in full, with the rest retrieved from reference TRBV18 and TRBJ2-5, is NAGVMQNPRHLVRRRGQEARLRCSPMKGHSHVYWYRQLPEEGLKFMVYLQKENIIDESGMPKERFSAEFPKEGPSILRIQQVVRGDSAAYFCTSSPMETQYFGPGTRLLVL.

V and J are TRBV28 and TRBJ1-4; D is undetermined. CDR3 size: 16 residues. Trimming took off 7 bases at V and 0 bases at J, with 15 bases between the two ends. Germline CDR1 reads MDHEN; CDR2 reads SYDVKM. The CDR3 sequence is CASISFEAATNEKLFF. In nucleotides, the CDR3 is TGTGCCAGCATTTCCTTCGAGGCAGCAACTAATGAAAAACTGTTTTTT.

The chain combines TRBV27 with TRBJ1-6, with unresolved D. The germline V and J ends were trimmed by 6 bases and 7 bases, with 7 bases remaining between them. Germline values: CDR1 MNHEY, CDR2 SMNVEV (reference sequence). The CDR3 totals 12 residues. The CDR3: CASRGENSPLHF. The CDR3 DNA sequence: TGTGCCAGCAGAGGTGAGAATTCACCCCTCCACTTT.

The V call is TRBV6-1, the J call TRBJ1-6, with a possible D match to TRBD1 (5 bases). Germline values: CDR1 MNHNS, CDR2 SASEGT. The CDR3 spans 16 residues. Trimming removed 2 bases from V and 5 bases from J, with 13 bases in between. The CDR3: CASSEWAGFNNSPLHF. As DNA, the CDR3 is TGTGCCAGCAGTGAATGGGCAGGGTTCAATAATTCACCCCTCCACTTT.

The rearrangement links TRBV12-5 to TRBJ2-6, with D possibly TRBD1 on 5 matching bases. The CDR3 has 18 amino acids. V was trimmed by 5 bases and J by 5 bases, leaving 22 bases between them. From germline, CDR1 is LGHNT and CDR2 FRNRAP. This chain's CDR3 is CASGRATAGQSRANVLTF. DNA for the CDR3: TGTGCTAGTGGTAGAGCTACTGCAGGACAAAGTCGGGCCAACGTCCTGACTTTC.

V is TRBV7-6 and J is TRBJ2-5; 8 nucleotides match TRBD1. With the DNA end fitting TRBJ2-7 better, the J assignment may be wrong. This CDR3 is built from 15 residues. Germline-derived CDR1 and CDR2 are SGHVS and FNYEAQ. The CDR3 region has the DNA TGTGCCAGCAGCTTAGACGGGACAGGAGTATACGAGCAGTACTTC. Residues: CASSLDGTGVYEQYF.

The chain couples TRBV5-1 to TRBJ2-7; D not certain. The CDR3 extends over 12 amino acids. Germline assignment: CDR1 SGHRS and CDR2 YFSETQ. With 0 bases removed from V and 5 bases from J, the gap between germline ends came to 6 bases. DNA of the CDR3: TGCGCCAGCAGCTTGGATGGGGACGAGCAGTACTTC. It codes for CASSLDGDEQYF.

The V gene is TRBV7-2, the J gene TRBJ2-7; 8 positions agree with TRBD2. The V gene's germline CDR1 is SGHTA and CDR2 FQGNSA. This CDR3 region has 16 residues. Germline trimming cut 5 bases from V and 2 bases from J; bases unmatched to any gene: 11. Here the CDR3 reads CASSPGVAGSPYEQYF. CDR3 coding DNA: TGTGCCAGCAGCCCAGGGGTAGCGGGGAGCCCCTACGAGCAGTACTTC.

The V and J genes are TRBV4-2 and TRBJ2-4, with D perhaps being TRBD1 or TRBD2 (5 bases each). This CDR3 region has 17 residues. Germline CDR1 reads LGHNA; CDR2 reads YNFKEQ. V was trimmed by 0 bases and J by 6 bases, leaving 18 bases between them. This chain's CDR3 is CASSQDGGRQSGNIQYF. DNA of the CDR3: TGTGCCAGCAGCCAAGATGGGGGTAGACAGTCTGGAAACATTCAGTACTTC.

The CDR3 DNA reads TGTGCCAGCAGTTCCGGGACGGAGTACGAGCAGTACTTC. It specifies CASSSGTEYEQYF. The gene calls are TRBV28 and TRBJ2-5, with D possibly called TRBD1 or TRBD2 (5 bases each). The J call may be faulty, since TRBJ2-7 better matches the DNA end. This CDR3 is 13 amino acids long. Germline V gives CDR1 MDHEN, CDR2 SYDVKM.

This chain's CDR3 is CASSLSRTVLVEQYF. The CDR3 bases are TGTGCCAGCAGTTTATCCCGGACGGTACTGGTCGAGCAGTACTTC. The J gene is TRBJ2-7, the V gene TRBV28; no firm D call. Germline values: CDR1 MDHEN, CDR2 SYDVKM. V lost 1 base and J 6 bases, leaving 16 bases between the germline ends. There are 15 residues in the CDR3.

The V call is TRBV5-1, the J call TRBJ2-1; 11 bases are shared with TRBD1. The CDR3 has 14 residues. Looked up from germline, CDR1 is SGHRS and CDR2 is YFSETQ. V lost 6 bases to trimming and J lost 6 bases; unmatched junction nucleotides: 5. The CDR3 sequence is CASNSGTGGNEQFF. CDR3 sequence (DNA): TGCGCCAGCAACTCCGGGACAGGGGGCAATGAGCAGTTCTTC.

The chain couples TRBV18 to TRBJ1-6, with D uncertain. There are 12 residues in the CDR3. Between the trimmed V and J ends, which lost 5 bases and 4 bases, there was a span of 3 bases. CDR1 and CDR2 (germline): KGHSH, LQKENI. Written as DNA, the CDR3 is TGTGCCAGCTCAACGTATAATTCACCCCTCCACTTT. Residues: CASSTYNSPLHF.

V is TRBV6-5 and J is TRBJ2-7, with D perhaps TRBD1 (6 bases). V was cut by 2 bases and J by 0 bases, with 11 bases left in between. CDR1 and CDR2 from the germline V gene are MNHEY and SVGAGI. The CDR3 extends over 15 amino acids. The CDR3 region has the DNA TGTGCCAGCAGTTACGACAGGACCCGCTCCTACGAGCAGTACTTC. The encoded protein is CASSYDRTRSYEQYF.

V gene TRBV11-1 combines with J gene TRBJ1-1; possibly TRBD1 for D (6 bases). The germline gives CDR1 SGHAT, CDR2 FQDESV (reference sequence). The CDR3 is 14 amino acids. With 5 bases removed from V and 2 bases from J, the gap between germline ends came to 12 bases. CDR3 in amino acids: CASSHRQANTEAFF. The CDR3 nucleotides are TGTGCCAGCAGCCATAGACAGGCTAACACTGAAGCTTTCTTT. The full variable domain, with the rest looked up from reference TRBV11-1 and TRBJ1-1, is EAEVAQSPRYKITEKSQAVAFWCDPISGHATLYWYRQILGQGPELLVQFQDESVVDDSQLPKDRFSAERLKGVDSTLKIQPAELGDSAMYLCASSHRQANTEAFFGQGTRLTVV.

V usage is TRBV6-1 and J usage is TRBJ1-2, with 9 bases aligning to TRBD1. The germline gives CDR1 MNHNS, CDR2 SASEGT. V was clipped by 6 bases and J by 0 bases; unmatched bases: 5. The CDR3 has 15 residues. Here the CDR3 DNA reads TGTGCCAGCAGGACCGGGACAGGGACTAACTATGGCTACACCTTC. Protein: CASRTGTGTNYGYTF.

The chain carries TRBV5-1 and TRBJ2-3; 10 bases line up with TRBD1. This CDR3 contains 15 residues. In germline, CDR1 is SGHRS, CDR2 YFSETQ. Losses at the gene ends were 0 bases for V and 3 bases for J; bases not matched to a gene: 1. The CDR3 nucleotides are TGCGCCAGCAGCTTGGGGACAGGGGGGACAGATACGCAGTATTTT. It is translated as CASSLGTGGTDTQYF. The full variable domain, with the rest looked up from reference TRBV5-1 and TRBJ2-3, is KAGVTQTPRYLIKTRGQQVTLSCSPISGHRSVSWYQQTPGQGLQFLFEYFSETQRNKGNFPGRFSGRQFSNSRSEMNVSTLELGDSALYLCASSLGTGGTDTQYFGPGTRLTVL.

The J gene is TRBJ2-3, the V gene TRBV7-2; D uncertain. CDR3 length equals 12 residues. With 5 bases removed from V and 2 bases from J, the gap between germline ends came to 5 bases. Germline assignment: CDR1 SGHTA and CDR2 FQGNSA. For the CDR3, the DNA is TGTGCCAGCAGCCCTTTCACAGATACGCAGTATTTT. Residues: CASSPFTDTQYF. The full variable domain, rest sourced from reference TRBV7-2 and TRBJ2-3, is GAGVSQSPSNKVTEKGKDVELRCDPISGHTALYWYRQSLGQGLEFLIYFQGNSAPDKSGLPSDRFSAERTGGSVSTLTIQRTQQEDSAVYLCASSPFTDTQYFGPGTRLTVL.

As to this clone: At one end the junction does not follow the germline gene, possibly because of a read error. The chain links TRBV30 to TRBJ1-2; 7 nucleotides match TRBD1. CDR3 length: 14 amino acids. Germline loops: CDR1 GTSNPN, CDR2 SVGIG (reference sequence). The CDR3 protein is CAWSVHTRTTDRDF. In nucleotides, the CDR3 is TGTGCCTGGAGTGTACATACACGGACGACCGACAGGGACTTC. Using reference TRBV30 and TRBJ1-2 for the parts outside the CDR3, the full variable domain is SQTIHQWPATLVQPVGSPLSLECTVEGTSNPNLYWYRQAAGRGLQLLFYSVGIGQISSEVPQNLSASRPQDRQFILSSKKLLLSDSGFYLCAWSVHTRTTDRDFGSGTRLTVV.

This clone was observed a single time. This chain links TRBV28 with TRBJ1-2; D is possibly TRBD1 (6 bases). V was cut by 4 bases and J by 7 bases, with 7 bases left in between. The CDR3 loop spans 11 amino acids. Germline V gives CDR1 MDHEN, CDR2 SYDVKM. CDR3 residues: CASSSQGGYTF. The CDR3 DNA sequence: TGTGCCAGCAGTTCACAGGGTGGCTACACCTTC.

As to this clone: Distinct nucleotide sequences in the sample also encode this CDR3. This chain's CDR3 is CASSLAGRDTQYF. The CDR3 coding sequence is TGTGCCAGCAGCTTAGCGGGGAGGGATACGCAGTATTTT. The chain links TRBV7-9 to TRBJ2-3; weak D call: TRBD2 (6 bases). Germline V gives CDR1 SEHNR, CDR2 FQNEAQ (reference sequence). Trimming shortened V by 0 bases and J by 6 bases, and 7 bases separated the two germline ends. The CDR3 consists of 13 residues. The full variable domain, completed using reference TRBV7-9 and TRBJ2-3, is DTGVSQNPRHKITKRGQNVTFRCDPISEHNRLYWYRQTLGQGPEFLTYFQNEAQLEKSRLLSDRFSAERPKGSFSTLEIQRTEQGDSAMYLCASSLAGRDTQYFGPGTRLTVL.

This sequence joins TRBV6-1 and TRBJ2-3; 11 bases are a match to TRBD2. V shed 6 bases and J 8 bases; nucleotides not matched to a gene: 10. The CDR3 consists of 15 residues. The germline V gene encodes CDR1 MNHNS and CDR2 SASEGT. The CDR3 region is CASRAALAGVGTQYF. The CDR3 nucleotides read TGTGCCAGCAGGGCTGCACTAGCGGGGGTGGGTACGCAGTATTTT.

The V call is TRBV5-1, the J call TRBJ2-3; 14 bases are shared with TRBD2. Per germline, CDR1 SGHRS and CDR2 YFSETQ. This CDR3 is 16 amino acids long. Germline trimming cut 4 bases from V and 6 bases from J; bases unmatched to any gene: 7. The CDR3 reads CASSPWGLAGADTQYF. The CDR3 nucleotides read TGCGCCAGCAGCCCCTGGGGACTAGCGGGGGCGGATACGCAGTATTTT.